A single sample gave rise to the 11 T cell receptor beta chains below, sequenced in a study of blood T cell repertoires in COVID-19. The method was immunoSEQ multiplex PCR; TCRdb's version includes in-frame clones alone and lacks a portion of them. The profile shows 55,000 to 65,000 clones, roughly 89% of them singletons. Material for sequencing was peripheral blood. The origin of the receptors is a woman between 55 and 75 years old with COVID-19, enrolled during active disease.

V gene TRBV11-3 combines with J gene TRBJ1-1; tentatively, D is TRBD1 (6 bases). Germline CDR1 and CDR2: SGHNT and YENEEA. Trimming cost V 2 bases and J 0 bases, with 10 bases left between them. The CDR3 extends over 15 amino acids. The CDR3 here is CASSLSGTLNTEAFF. DNA for the CDR3: TGTGCCAGCAGCTTATCCGGGACACTGAACACTGAAGCTTTCTTT.

This clone was found a few times. This chain uses TRBV2 with TRBJ1-6; D unclear. CDR1 SNHLY and CDR2 FYNNEI come from the germline V gene. CDR3 length equals 14 residues. Trimming cost V 11 bases and J 7 bases, with 18 bases left between them. CDR3 sequence: CASSRAGSNSPLHF. Here the CDR3 DNA reads TGTGCCTCCTCACGCGCCGGTTCCAATTCACCCCTCCACTTT.

The gene calls are TRBV4-2 and TRBJ2-1; TRBD2 matches at 12 bases. V trimming: 4 bases; J trimming: 10 bases; junction bases outside the gene matches: 5. Germline V CDR1 and CDR2: LGHNA, YNFKEQ. The CDR3 covers 14 residues. CDR3: CASSLTSGGEEQFF. CDR3 in DNA: TGTGCCAGCAGCCTGACTAGCGGGGGAGAGGAGCAGTTCTTC.

The V and J genes are TRBV6-5 and TRBJ2-2, with 10 nucleotides matching TRBD1. The CDR3 totals 15 residues. Germline V CDR1 and CDR2: MNHEY, SVGAGI. V lost 6 bases and J lost 7; bases outside the gene matches: 8. CDR3 protein: CASSRQGAIVGELFF. CDR3 coding DNA: TGTGCCAGCAGCCGACAGGGGGCTATAGTCGGGGAGCTGTTTTTT.

This clone occurred once. The chain combines TRBV28 with TRBJ1-6; D perhaps matches TRBD1 (5 bases). This CDR3 is 16 amino acids long. Germline loops: CDR1 MDHEN, CDR2 SYDVKM. V lost 3 bases and J lost 8, with 17 bases in between. As DNA, the CDR3 is TGTGCCAGCAGTTTGCGGGACGGCTACGTGTATTCACCCCTCCACTTT. This gives the protein CASSLRDGYVYSPLHF.

The V call is TRBV9, the J call TRBJ1-1, with a tentative D call TRBD1 (5 bases). Trimming pared 3 bases from V and 1 base from J, leaving 16 bases between. The CDR3 is 16 residues long. CDR1 and CDR2 (germline): SGDLS, YYNGEE. The CDR3 DNA follows: TGTGCCAGCAGCGCCGGATCAGGGATTCAGAACACTGAAGCTTTCTTT. It translates to CASSAGSGIQNTEAFF.

V gene TRBV19 combines with J gene TRBJ1-5; D is ambiguous. Germline V gives CDR1 LNHDA, CDR2 SQIVND (reference sequence). This CDR3 has 15 amino acids. Trimming left V 2 bases short and J 11 bases short, with 19 bases between. Here the CDR3 reads CASSIKPPGAGTQHF. In DNA, the CDR3 is TGTGCCAGTAGTATAAAGCCTCCCGGCGCCGGGACCCAGCATTTT.

The gene calls are TRBV24-1 and TRBJ2-5, with D unclear. The CDR3 spans 16 residues. Deletions cut 1 base from V and 5 bases from J, with 16 bases between. Germline values: CDR1 KGHDR, CDR2 SFDVKD. The CDR3 region has the DNA TGTGCCACCAGTGATTTTGGCCGGAGTTCCATGGAGACCCAGTACTTC. Protein: CATSDFGRSSMETQYF.

V is TRBV7-2 and J is TRBJ1-2, with 11 nucleotides matching TRBD1. Trimming removed 5 bases from V and 4 bases from J; junction bases left unmatched: 6. The CDR3 consists of 15 residues. Germline assignment: CDR1 SGHTA and CDR2 FQGNSA. The DNA for the CDR3 is TGTGCCAGCAGCCCAAATGGACAGGGGGCCTATGGCTACACCTTC. Its protein is CASSPNGQGAYGYTF. The complete variable domain, with remaining parts taken from reference TRBV7-2 and TRBJ1-2, reads GAGVSQSPSNKVTEKGKDVELRCDPISGHTALYWYRQSLGQGLEFLIYFQGNSAPDKSGLPSDRFSAERTGGSVSTLTIQRTQQEDSAVYLCASSPNGQGAYGYTFGSGTRLTVV.

In its sample, this clone was seen once. DNA for the CDR3: TGTGCCAGCTTAGGGAGTACGAACACCGGGGAGCTGTTTTTT. The encoded protein is CASLGSTNTGELFF. The chain links TRBV7-2 to TRBJ2-2, with a tentative D call TRBD2 (5 bases). V was clipped by 8 bases and J by 0 bases, with 10 bases between them. Looked up from germline, CDR1 is SGHTA and CDR2 is FQGNSA. The CDR3 loop spans 14 amino acids. The whole variable domain, remainder taken from reference TRBV7-2 and TRBJ2-2, is GAGVSQSPSNKVTEKGKDVELRCDPISGHTALYWYRQSLGQGLEFLIYFQGNSAPDKSGLPSDRFSAERTGGSVSTLTIQRTQQEDSAVYLCASLGSTNTGELFFGEGSRLTVL.

The chain links TRBV6-2 or TRBV6-3 to TRBJ2-2, with D possibly being TRBD2 (5 bases). Germline CDR1 is MNHEY and CDR2 is SVGEGT. The length of the CDR3 is 18 residues. The V end lost 7 bases, the J end lost 1 base, and 22 bases lay between the germline ends. The DNA of the CDR3 is TGTGCCAGCACCCCAAGATATATCCGCGCGGGGAACACCGGGGAGCTGTTTTTT. The encoded protein is CASTPRYIRAGNTGELFF.